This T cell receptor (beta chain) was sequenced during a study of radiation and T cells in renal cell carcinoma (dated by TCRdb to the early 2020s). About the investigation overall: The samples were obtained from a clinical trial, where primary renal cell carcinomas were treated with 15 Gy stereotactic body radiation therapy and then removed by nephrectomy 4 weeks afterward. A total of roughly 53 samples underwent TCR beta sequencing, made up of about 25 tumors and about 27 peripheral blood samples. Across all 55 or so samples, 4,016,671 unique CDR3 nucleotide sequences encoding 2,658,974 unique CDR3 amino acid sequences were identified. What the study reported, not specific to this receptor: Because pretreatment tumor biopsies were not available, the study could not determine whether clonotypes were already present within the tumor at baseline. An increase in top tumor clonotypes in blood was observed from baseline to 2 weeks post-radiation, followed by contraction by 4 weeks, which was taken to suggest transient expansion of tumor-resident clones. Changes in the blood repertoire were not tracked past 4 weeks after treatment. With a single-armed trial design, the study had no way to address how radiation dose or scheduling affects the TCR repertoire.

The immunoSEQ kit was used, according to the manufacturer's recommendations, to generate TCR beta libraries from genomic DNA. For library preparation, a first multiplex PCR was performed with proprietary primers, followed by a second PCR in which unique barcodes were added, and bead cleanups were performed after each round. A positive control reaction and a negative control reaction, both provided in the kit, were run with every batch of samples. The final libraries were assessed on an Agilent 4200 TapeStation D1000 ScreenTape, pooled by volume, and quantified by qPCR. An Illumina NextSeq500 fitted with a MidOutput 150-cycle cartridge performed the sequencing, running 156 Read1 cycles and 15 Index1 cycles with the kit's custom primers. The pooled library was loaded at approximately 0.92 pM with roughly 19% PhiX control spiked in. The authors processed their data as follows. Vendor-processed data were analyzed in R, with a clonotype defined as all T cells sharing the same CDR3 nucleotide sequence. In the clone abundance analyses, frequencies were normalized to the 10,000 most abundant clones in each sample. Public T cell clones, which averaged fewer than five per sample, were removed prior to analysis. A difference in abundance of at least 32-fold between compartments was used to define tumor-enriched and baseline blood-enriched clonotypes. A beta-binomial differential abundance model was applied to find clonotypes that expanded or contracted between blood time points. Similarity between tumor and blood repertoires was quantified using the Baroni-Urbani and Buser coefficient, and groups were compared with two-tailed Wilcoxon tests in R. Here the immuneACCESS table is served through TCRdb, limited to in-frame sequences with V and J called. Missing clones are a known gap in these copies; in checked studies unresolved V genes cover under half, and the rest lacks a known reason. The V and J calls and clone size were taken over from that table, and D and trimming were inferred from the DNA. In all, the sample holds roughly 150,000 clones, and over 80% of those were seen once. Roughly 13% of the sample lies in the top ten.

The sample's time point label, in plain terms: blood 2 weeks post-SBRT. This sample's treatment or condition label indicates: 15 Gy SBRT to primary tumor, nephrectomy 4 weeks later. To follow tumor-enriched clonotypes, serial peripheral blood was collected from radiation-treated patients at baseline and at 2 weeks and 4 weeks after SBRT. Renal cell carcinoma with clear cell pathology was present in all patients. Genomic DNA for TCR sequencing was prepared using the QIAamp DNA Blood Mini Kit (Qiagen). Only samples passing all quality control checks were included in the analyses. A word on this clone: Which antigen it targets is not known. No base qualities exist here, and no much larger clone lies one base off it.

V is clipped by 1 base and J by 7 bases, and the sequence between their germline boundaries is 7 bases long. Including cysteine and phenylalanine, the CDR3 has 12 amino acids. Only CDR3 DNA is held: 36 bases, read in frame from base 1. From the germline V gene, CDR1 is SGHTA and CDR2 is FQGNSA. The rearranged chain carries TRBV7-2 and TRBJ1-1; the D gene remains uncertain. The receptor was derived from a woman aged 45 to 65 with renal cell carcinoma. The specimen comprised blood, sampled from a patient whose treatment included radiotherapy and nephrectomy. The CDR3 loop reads CASSLDWGEAFF. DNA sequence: TGTGCCAGCAGCTTAGATTGGGGTGAAGCTTTCTTT.